The clone carrying this T cell receptor (beta chain) was seen a handful of times. Its antigen remains unidentified. Using its own MiXCR run on the reads, TCRdb lists one record per CDR3 protein. The sample comprises about 490,000 distinct CDR3 sequences, roughly 10% of which are singletons, and about 10% rests with the top ten. The data stem from a study of T cell repertoires in cytomegalovirus infection. Study context: TCR beta signatures that were public indicated CMV infection and matching HLA type.

General observations from the study: Within the response measured ex vivo, HLA-C-restricted CMV-specific TCR beta clonotypes were dominant.

This clonotype originated in a human donor in good health (CMV status not recorded). Some clones in this sample may be carry-over from other donors' samples. The specimen was PBMCs.

The CDR3 DNA is TGCAGTGCTAGAAGCCCGGACAGGGGCGTCACCGGGGAGCTGTTTTTT. Translating it yields CSARSPDRGVTGELFF. The genes are TRBV20-1 and TRBJ2-2, with TRBD1 matching over 9 bases. The CDR3 is 16 residues long. Germline CDR1 is DFQATT and CDR2 is SNEGSKA (reference sequence). After removal of 2 bases from V and 4 bases from J, the junction contained 8 bases not matched to a gene.